This T cell receptor beta chain was documented in a study of blood T cell repertoires in COVID-19. On the study more broadly: Samples came from the United States, Italy and Spain, spanning acute and convalescent COVID-19.

Germline V gene lookup returns CDR1 MDHEN and CDR2 SYDVKM. The CDR3 length is 13 residues. J was trimmed by 7 bases and V by 10 bases; bases with no gene match: 10. In the original workflow: Amplification of reference gene primers was used by the study to estimate nucleated cell counts. Produced via immunoSEQ multiplex PCR; TCRdb's table is partial and in-frame only. That table gives V, J and clone size, and the DNA gave D and trimming. The data hold under 300,000 clones, with under 85% observed a single time. The sequence derives from a woman aged 40-49 years with active or convalescent COVID-19. The chain combines TRBV28 with TRBJ1-1; 9 bases agree with TRBD1. Material for sequencing was peripheral blood. Here the CDR3 reads CAIVDRGRYEAFF. The CDR3 DNA is TGTGCCATCGTCGACAGGGGGAGGTATGAAGCTTTCTTT.